The 31 T cell receptor beta chains presented below share a single source sample, sequenced in a study of regulatory T cells in long-lasting Graves disease. For TCR beta, libraries came from iRepertoire HTBI primers and Arm-PCR of CDR3 regions. TCRdb re-called the multiplex PCR reads through MiXCR, storing one row per CDR3 protein. The sample consists of hundreds of thousands of distinct CDR3 sequences, approximately 13% of them appearing once. Time point reported: newly diagnosed GD, antithyroid drugs for less than 3 months. PBMC-extracted RNA yielded the TCR library. These data also featured in a second study, about T cells in Graves' hyperthyroidism and ophthalmopathy.

The sequencing here drew on peripheral blood mononuclear cells (PBMCs), taken at new diagnosis, from a patient treated with antithyroid drugs. The receptors were sampled from a man aged 30 to 45 with Graves disease.

The V gene is TRBV5-4, the J gene TRBJ2-7; weak D call: TRBD2 (5 bases). This CDR3 has 14 amino acids. Trimming shortened V by 3 bases and J by 5 bases, and 15 bases separated the two germline ends. The germline CDR1 and CDR2 sequences are SGHNT and YYREEE (reference sequence). The CDR3 DNA follows: TGTGCCAGCAGCTCACCCGTGGAGGTGCACGAGCAGTACTTC. As protein: CASSSPVEVHEQYF.

This clonotype was recorded many times. The V gene is TRBV24-1, the J gene TRBJ2-5; TRBD1 is a possible D gene (5 bases). The CDR3 extends over 14 amino acids. The V gene lost 2 bases and the J gene lost 2 bases, with 8 bases spanning the gap. Germline values: CDR1 KGHDR, CDR2 SFDVKD. The CDR3 bases are TGTGCCACCAGTGATTCGACAGTACAAGAGACCCAGTACTTC. Translating gives CATSDSTVQETQYF.

This clonotype was counted only a few times. This chain links TRBV6-2 or TRBV6-3 with TRBJ2-5, with D uncertain. V was shortened by 7 bases and J by 2 bases, with 11 bases between the two germline ends. The V gene's germline CDR1 is MNHEY and CDR2 SVGEGT. The CDR3 is 13 residues long. This CDR3 reads CASTYEPQETQYF. The CDR3, as DNA: TGTGCCAGCACCTACGAGCCGCAAGAGACCCAGTACTTC.

This clonotype was observed at least ten times. This chain connects TRBV5-1 to TRBJ2-2; D gene unclear. There are 14 residues in the CDR3. The V and J ends lost 0 bases and 7 bases respectively, with 10 bases between them. Per the germline V gene, CDR1 is SGHRS and CDR2 is YFSETQ. The CDR3 DNA reads as TGCGCCAGCAGCTTGGTTCCCTTGTACGGGGAGCTGTTTTTT. Its protein is CASSLVPLYGELFF.

V gene TRBV27 combines with J gene TRBJ2-1, with TRBD2 matching over 9 bases. V lost 3 bases and J lost 6; bases outside the gene matches: 9. Germline assignment: CDR1 MNHEY and CDR2 SMNVEV (reference sequence). The length of the CDR3 is 16 residues. CDR3 amino acids: CASSFLRSGRSNEQFF. DNA for the CDR3: TGTGCCAGCAGTTTTTTGAGGAGCGGGAGGAGCAATGAGCAGTTCTTC.

This clonotype appeared many times. CDR3 coding DNA: TGTGCCACCAGTGATCCGAGGCAGGGAACAGATACGCAGTATTTT. Encoded protein: CATSDPRQGTDTQYF. The chain uses TRBV24-1 and TRBJ2-3; perhaps TRBD1 as D (5 bases). Germline assignment: CDR1 KGHDR and CDR2 SFDVKD. The CDR3 consists of 15 residues. Deletions cut 3 bases from V and 3 bases from J, with 12 bases between.

This clonotype was detected many times. The genes are TRBV2 and TRBJ1-5; 10 positions match TRBD1. Germline V gene sequence: CDR1 SNHLY, CDR2 FYNNEI. CDR3 size: 17 residues. Losses at the gene ends were 5 bases for V and 1 base for J; bases not matched to a gene: 8. The CDR3, as DNA: TGTGCCAGCAGTAATCGACAGGGGGCCATAAGCAATCAGCCCCAGCATTTT. Amino acids: CASSNRQGAISNQPQHF.

Many counts were recorded for this clonotype. The gene calls are TRBV19 and TRBJ2-6, with TRBD1 matching 7 bases. With 4 bases clipped from V and 0 bases from J, the junction kept 3 bases outside the gene matches. Germline V CDR1 and CDR2: LNHDA, SQIVND (reference sequence). This CDR3 contains 16 residues. Here the CDR3 reads CASSTGTVSGANVLTF. The CDR3 DNA follows: TGTGCCAGTAGTACCGGGACAGTCTCTGGGGCCAACGTCCTGACTTTC.

The sample holds many counts of this clonotype. The rearrangement links TRBV15 to TRBJ2-1; maybe TRBD2 (5 bases). This CDR3 has 14 amino acids. Germline CDR1 is LNHNV and CDR2 is YYDKDF (reference sequence). Trimming stripped 6 bases from V and 5 bases from J, with 14 bases between. The CDR3 sequence is CATRGEEAHNEQFF. The CDR3 bases are TGTGCCACCAGGGGCGAGGAGGCCCACAATGAGCAGTTCTTC.

This clonotype was seen only a few times. The junction does not match germline at one end; this may be a read error. The rearrangement joins TRBV5-1 to TRBJ2-7, with 9 bases fitting TRBD2. This CDR3 has 13 amino acids. The germline V gene encodes CDR1 SGHRS and CDR2 YFSETQ. The CDR3 reads CASTSAGGWEQYF. As DNA, the CDR3 is TGTGCCAGCACCTCAGCGGGAGGCTGGGAGCAGTACTTC.

This clonotype came up many times. V usage is TRBV29-1 and J usage is TRBJ2-5; 8 nucleotides align to TRBD2. The V segment lost 7 bases and the J segment 4 bases; nucleotides outside the gene matches: 8. CDR3 length: 13 residues. CDR1 is SQVTM and CDR2 is ANQGSEA in the germline V gene. The CDR3 is CSAGGYSGETQYF. In DNA, the CDR3 is TGCAGCGCGGGGGGGTACTCAGGAGAGACCCAGTACTTC.

The chain combines TRBV10-3 with TRBJ2-2; 9 positions match TRBD1. Per the germline V gene, CDR1 is ENHRY and CDR2 is SYGVKD. V was pared by 10 bases and J by 4 bases, with 7 bases of the junction left unmatched. The CDR3 sequence is 14 residues long. CDR3 residues: CASTPGQGTGELFF. The CDR3 bases are TGTGCCAGTACCCCGGGACAGGGCACCGGGGAGCTGTTTTTT.

In this sample, this clonotype turned up many times. The chain uses TRBV10-1 and TRBJ2-7, with 11 bases fitting TRBD2. Per the germline V gene, CDR1 is WNHNN and CDR2 is SYGVQD (reference sequence). The CDR3 contains 13 residues. The V and J ends lost 6 bases and 5 bases, in that order; junction bases with no gene match: 3. The CDR3: CASSPGLADEQYF. The CDR3 DNA is TGCGCCAGCAGCCCGGGACTAGCGGACGAGCAGTACTTC.

The chain couples TRBV29-1 to TRBJ1-1; D is perhaps TRBD1 (5 bases). This CDR3 comprises 13 residues. V lost 2 bases and J lost 0, with 7 bases in between. Per germline, CDR1 SQVTM and CDR2 ANQGSEA. The CDR3 loop is CSVEQQVNTEAFF. The CDR3 region has the DNA TGCAGCGTTGAACAACAGGTGAACACTGAAGCTTTCTTT.

A remark on this clonotype: A single base separates this from a much larger clone, so it may be a read error. In nucleotides, the CDR3 is TGCGCCAGCAGCGTTGGTTCCTACCTACAGAAGCAGTACTTC. Translation gives CASSVGSYLQKQYF. This chain joins TRBV5-1 and TRBJ2-7, with D unresolved. The V gene's germline CDR1 is SGHRS and CDR2 YFSETQ. Trimming took 4 bases from V and 8 from J, leaving 19 bases between them. The CDR3 is 14 amino acids.

This clonotype was picked up many times. This chain links TRBV10-3 with TRBJ1-2, with D possibly TRBD1 on 6 matching bases. The V end lost 9 bases, the J end lost 2 bases, and 16 bases lay between the germline ends. This CDR3 region has 14 residues. Germline CDR1 ENHRY, CDR2 SYGVKD. As DNA, the CDR3 is TGTGCCATTAACTCCGGGACACAAAACTATGGCTACACCTTC. Its translation is CAINSGTQNYGYTF.

The CDR3 loop is CASSVIPGTEAFF. CDR3 in DNA: TGTGCCAGCAGCGTAATCCCAGGCACTGAAGCTTTCTTT. This rearrangement joins TRBV9 to TRBJ1-1; the D is unclear. With 1 base removed from V and 4 bases from J, the gap between germline ends came to 8 bases. Looked up from germline, CDR1 is SGDLS and CDR2 is YYNGEE. The CDR3 contains 13 residues.

This clonotype appeared many times. The gene calls are TRBV7-9 and TRBJ2-7; unclear D gene. CDR1 and CDR2 from the germline V gene are SEHNR and FQNEAQ (reference sequence). Trimming took 5 bases from V and 3 from J, leaving 11 bases between them. The CDR3 is 13 amino acids. CDR3 coding DNA: TGTGCCAGCAGCCCCGGGCCAGTCTACGAGCAGTACTTC. Translation gives CASSPGPVYEQYF.

This clonotype was counted many times. J is TRBJ2-3 and V is TRBV5-1; TRBD1 matches 8 bases. The CDR3 consists of 16 residues. CDR1 SGHRS and CDR2 YFSETQ come from the germline V gene. Trimming cost V 0 bases and J 2 bases; bases outside gene matches: 5. As DNA, the CDR3 is TGCGCCAGCAGCTTGGCCCGGACAGGGAACACAGATACGCAGTATTTT. Translated, it gives CASSLARTGNTDTQYF.

The sample holds many counts of this clonotype. The gene calls are TRBV6-1 and TRBJ1-2; 9 positions agree with TRBD1. Trimming removed 10 bases from V and 4 bases from J; junction bases left unmatched: 4. The CDR3 contains 12 residues. Germline V lookup: CDR1 MNHNS, CDR2 SASEGT. Here the CDR3 DNA reads TGTGCCATAATGGACAGGGGCTATGGCTACACCTTC. The encoded protein is CAIMDRGYGYTF.

The chain recombines TRBV5-1 with TRBJ2-3, with no clear D. The CDR3 covers 13 residues. In germline, CDR1 is SGHRS, CDR2 YFSETQ. V lost 0 bases and J lost 6, with 8 bases in between. CDR3 amino acids: CASSLAPQDTQYF. The CDR3, as DNA: TGCGCCAGCAGCTTGGCCCCCCAGGATACGCAGTATTTT. The full variable domain, in which reference TRBV5-1 and TRBJ2-3 provide the parts outside the CDR3, is KAGVTQTPRYLIKTRGQQVTLSCSPISGHRSVSWYQQTPGQGLQFLFEYFSETQRNKGNFPGRFSGRQFSNSRSEMNVSTLELGDSALYLCASSLAPQDTQYFGPGTRLTVL.

This clonotype was picked up a small number of times. Germline and junction disagree at one end, which may indicate a read error. The chain uses TRBV7-7 and TRBJ1-1; D is unclear. In germline, CDR1 is SSHAT, CDR2 FNYEAQ (reference sequence). This CDR3 is built from 14 residues. CDR3: CASSSHYMNTEAFF. In DNA form, the CDR3 reads TGTGCTAGCAGCTCCCACTACATGAACACTGAAGCTTTCTTT.

This chain uses TRBV24-1 with TRBJ1-5; D is perhaps TRBD1 (6 bases). The germline V gene has CDR1 KGHDR and CDR2 SFDVKD. The CDR3 extends over 15 amino acids. Trimming removed 3 bases from V and 2 bases from J, with 10 bases in between. The CDR3 spells CATSDPRGGNQPQHF. CDR3 coding DNA: TGTGCCACCAGTGATCCCAGGGGTGGCAATCAGCCCCAGCATTTT.

Comment on this clonotype: A much more abundant neighbour one base away suggests this may be a read error. The genes are TRBV30 and TRBJ2-2; possibly TRBD1 for D (8 bases). Germline V gene data show CDR1 as GTSNPN and CDR2 as SVGIG (reference sequence). The CDR3 runs 15 residues. The CDR3 spells CAWSRTGRVTGEPFF. The CDR3 DNA reads TGTGCCTGGAGCAGGACAGGGAGGGTCACCGGGGAGCCGTTTTTT. Full variable domain (outside the CDR3, taken from reference TRBV30 and TRBJ2-2): SQTIHQWPATLVQPVGSPLSLECTVEGTSNPNLYWYRQAAGRGLQLLFYSVGIGQISSEVPQNLSASRPQDRQFILSSKKLLLSDSGFYLCAWSRTGRVTGEPFFGEGSRLTVL.

The table lists this clonotype with many counts. The J gene is TRBJ1-5, the V gene TRBV29-1; weak D call: TRBD1 (5 bases). CDR1 is SQVTM, CDR2 ANQGSEA, per germline. CDR3 length: 15 amino acids. The V and J ends lost 4 bases and 1 base respectively, with 14 bases between them. CDR3 residues: CSVGGGTASNQPQHF. The CDR3 nucleotides read TGCAGCGTTGGGGGGGGAACAGCCAGCAATCAGCCCCAGCATTTT.

V gene TRBV6-1 combines with J gene TRBJ2-3; D is unclear. V gave up 4 bases and J gave up 5 bases, with 10 bases separating them. CDR3 length: 13 residues. The germline V gene encodes CDR1 MNHNS and CDR2 SASEGT. CDR3 nucleotides: TGTGCCAGCAGTGGTCAGGCAGGAGATACGCAGTATTTT. This translates into CASSGQAGDTQYF.

This clonotype came up many times. The chain combines TRBV10-3 with TRBJ2-7; no reliable D call. Germline CDR1 is ENHRY and CDR2 is SYGVKD. The CDR3 runs to 16 residues. V was shortened by 5 bases and J by 1 base, with 18 bases between the two germline ends. CDR3 protein: CAISSSQNMRSYEQYF. CDR3 nucleotide sequence: TGTGCCATCAGTTCTTCCCAAAACATGCGGTCCTACGAGCAGTACTTC.

This chain links TRBV30 with TRBJ2-1; possible D gene TRBD1, 6 bases. Trimming left V 5 bases short and J 6 bases short, with 20 bases between. The CDR3 loop spans 15 amino acids. The germline V gene encodes CDR1 GTSNPN and CDR2 SVGIG (reference sequence). In DNA, the CDR3 is TGTGCCTGGGCCCGGTTAGGGGGAATAAGCAATGAGCAGTTCTTC. It is translated as CAWARLGGISNEQFF.

The table lists this clonotype with many counts. V gene TRBV18 combines with J gene TRBJ2-1, with 14 bases lining up with TRBD2. Germline V CDR1 and CDR2: KGHSH, LQKENI. V lost 8 bases to trimming and J lost 7 bases; unmatched junction nucleotides: 4. This CDR3 region has 14 residues. CDR3 nucleotide sequence: TGTGCCAGCCAAGGGACTAGCGGGAGTAATGAGCAGTTCTTC. This sequence encodes CASQGTSGSNEQFF.

The sample holds many counts of this clonotype. The CDR3 coding sequence is TGTGCCAGCAGTCGGGTGGAGGGCTATGGCTACACCTTC. It specifies CASSRVEGYGYTF. The chain links TRBV6-1 to TRBJ1-2; no definite D call. The CDR3 has 13 amino acids. Germline V gene data show CDR1 as MNHNS and CDR2 as SASEGT. Trimming took off 5 bases at V and 4 bases at J, with 11 bases between the two ends.

This clonotype was seen at least ten times. CDR3 nucleotide sequence: TGTGCCAGCAGTAGGAGGCTTCTTGGGCGCGAGACCCAGTACTTC. Its translation is CASSRRLLGRETQYF. V gene TRBV27 combines with J gene TRBJ2-5, with a tentative D call TRBD2 (5 bases). V lost 5 bases, J lost 5 bases, and 18 bases lay in between. CDR3 size: 15 residues. CDR1 is MNHEY, CDR2 SMNVEV, per germline (reference sequence).